What follows is one T cell receptor (beta chain) and its context. Its antigen is still unknown. The record originates from a study of T-cell reconstitution after alpha-beta-depleted transplantation in children. Broader study findings: Surviving recipient cells, namely T cells and thymic progenitors, were the source of high day-60 TCRbeta diversity in some patients. By about two months after transplant, alpha-beta T cells reportedly arose from several hundred graft clones that had expanded. Fresh T-cell production supplied most of the T-cell counts and diversity seen one year after transplant.

The TCRbeta library incorporated unique molecular identifiers. TCRdb independently ran MiXCR on the PCR reads; one entry per CDR3 protein. Of about 47,000 distinct CDR3 sequences in the sample, 40% to 65% were seen once. The CDR3 is 16 residues long. V was pared by 6 bases and J by 7 bases, with 14 bases of the junction left unmatched. The starting material was peripheral blood, obtained before TCRalphabeta/CD19-depleted stem cell transplant. The sequence derives from a boy under three years old with SCID, due to receive a stem cell transplant. This chain joins TRBV12-3 or TRBV12-4 and TRBJ1-5; 8 nucleotides align to TRBD1. CDR3 nucleotides: TGTGCCAGCAGCTCCGGGGACAGGCAACTAGAGCAGCCCCAGCATTTT. Amino acids: CASSSGDRQLEQPQHF.